This TCR beta chain appears in the sequencing data of a study of blood T cell repertoires in COVID-19. The CDR3 is 13 amino acids. V was pared by 10 bases and J by 4 bases, with 5 bases of the junction left unmatched. Looked up from germline, CDR1 is MNHEY and CDR2 is SVGAGI. Using immunoSEQ multiplex PCR, the repertoire was profiled, and TCRdb retains in-frame clones only, with some absent. The sample yields about 130,000 clones, approximately 78% seen once. The V and J genes are TRBV6-5 and TRBJ1-1, with 11 bases matching TRBD1. Sequenced sample: peripheral blood. The source of this sequence is a man aged 55-75 years who had recovered from COVID-19. The CDR3 is CATRGTGGTEAFF. Written as DNA, the CDR3 is TGTGCCACGAGGGGGACAGGGGGCACTGAAGCTTTCTTT.